The 31 T cell receptor beta chains presented below share a single source sample, sequenced in a study of post-analysis software for immune sequencing data (dated by TCRdb to between 2014 and 2017). The library was prepared using PCR. Sequenced using an Illumina HiSeq 2500. Unique molecular identifiers were incorporated into TCR beta cDNA libraries to reduce PCR and sequencing biases. TCRdb applied fastp at Q25 and MiXCR to the public reads, then kept only in-frame beta chains. CDR3 protein duplicates are merged, each entry listing the most common genes and DNA. Recorded for this sample are hundreds of thousands of distinct CDR3 sequences; about 57% of them occurred a single time. 4% to 5.5% of the sample is held by the ten biggest clonotypes. For these TCRs, the target antigens are not known. Results the study describes overall, beyond this receptor: Significantly higher frequencies in patients than in controls were found for a few TRBV segments, including TRBV5-6, TRBV5-1 and TRBV20-1.

The sample comprised blood. Source of these receptors: a girl aged 5 to 17 with multiple sclerosis.

The rearrangement joins TRBV9 to TRBJ2-7; unclear D gene. Germline V gives CDR1 SGDLS, CDR2 YYNGEE. This CDR3 region has 14 residues. The V end lost 0 bases, the J end lost 3 bases, and 10 bases lay between the germline ends. The CDR3 DNA sequence: TGTGCCAGCAGCGTAGGTAGTAGAAGCTACGAGCAGTACTTC. Translating gives CASSVGSRSYEQYF.

Comments on this clonotype: The CDR3 carries no conserved terminal phenylalanine or tryptophan, so it likely arises from a read error. V usage is TRBV13 and J usage is TRBJ2-1; D is uncertain. The germline V gene has CDR1 PRHDT and CDR2 FYEKMQ (reference sequence). The CDR3 consists of 12 residues. V dropped 5 bases and J dropped 3 bases, with 5 bases sitting between them. CDR3 loop: CASSLGYNEQFL. CDR3 nucleotide sequence: TGTGCCAGCAGCCTCGGCTACAATGAGCAGTTCTTG.

This clonotype was picked up a small number of times. The chain joins TRBV6-5 to TRBJ2-7; possibly TRBD1 for D (6 bases). The CDR3 consists of 13 residues. The germline V gene has CDR1 MNHEY and CDR2 SVGAGI. Trimming took off 6 bases at V and 3 bases at J, with 12 bases between the two ends. CDR3 DNA sequence: TGTGCCAGCAGGCGCCAACAGGGCTACGAGCAGTACTTC. This sequence encodes CASRRQQGYEQYF.

CDR3 protein: CSVVQRVVNEQFF. The CDR3 DNA reads as TGCAGCGTTGTCCAGCGAGTCGTCAATGAGCAGTTCTTC. The gene calls are TRBV29-1 and TRBJ2-1; D ambiguous. Germline V gene sequence: CDR1 SQVTM, CDR2 ANQGSEA. The CDR3 loop spans 13 amino acids. V lost 4 bases, J lost 6 bases, and 13 bases lay in between.

The chain joins TRBV7-2 to TRBJ2-5, with 8 positions matching TRBD2. The trim removed 5 bases at V and 5 bases at J, leaving 13 bases unmatched. This CDR3 spans 16 amino acids. Germline values: CDR1 SGHTA, CDR2 FQGNSA. The DNA for the CDR3 is TGTGCCAGCAGCCCGCCGGGACTAGGTCTAGGGGAGACCCAGTACTTC. Its protein product is CASSPPGLGLGETQYF.

The table lists this clonotype with a few counts. The J gene is TRBJ1-2, the V gene TRBV29-1, with D perhaps matching TRBD1 (5 bases). Germline CDR1 SQVTM, CDR2 ANQGSEA. The CDR3 sequence is 11 residues long. V gave up 7 bases and J gave up 4 bases, with 10 bases separating them. CDR3 in amino acids: CSAEGSYGYTF. In DNA, the CDR3 is TGCAGCGCCGAGGGGTCCTATGGCTACACCTTC.

The rearrangement uses TRBV5-1 and TRBJ2-3; perhaps TRBD1 as D (5 bases). V was clipped by 3 bases and J by 2 bases, with 13 bases between them. The V gene's germline CDR1 is SGHRS and CDR2 YFSETQ. CDR3 size: 15 residues. The CDR3 sequence is CASSSPGHSTDTQYF. As DNA, the CDR3 is TGCGCCAGCAGCTCCCCCGGACACTCCACAGATACGCAGTATTTT.

The rearrangement joins TRBV4-2 to TRBJ2-5; TRBD1 aligns across 9 bases. CDR1 is LGHNA, CDR2 YNFKEQ, per germline. Trimming took 0 bases from V and 3 from J; bases not matched to a gene: 5. The CDR3 covers 16 residues. DNA for the CDR3: TGTGCCAGCAGCCAAGATCTAAGGGACAGGGAAGAGACCCAGTACTTC. This translates into CASSQDLRDREETQYF.

The chain has TRBV25-1 and TRBJ2-7; D could derive from TRBD1 or TRBD2 (5 bases each). Trimming removed 3 bases from V and 2 bases from J, with 14 bases in between. The germline V gene has CDR1 MGHDK and CDR2 SYGVNS. This CDR3 is 15 amino acids long. The CDR3 nucleotides read TGTGCCAGCAGTGACGGGACGCCGACCGCCTACGAGCAGTACTTC. Translated, it gives CASSDGTPTAYEQYF.

The genes are TRBV20-1 and TRBJ1-1; D ambiguous. The CDR3 has 15 residues. Germline V CDR1 and CDR2: DFQATT, SNEGSKA (reference sequence). With 1 base removed from V and 4 bases from J, the gap between germline ends came to 16 bases. Here the CDR3 DNA reads TGCAGTGCTAGAGGGACCCAGGAGTCCATCACTGAAGCTTTCTTT. This encodes CSARGTQESITEAFF.

Turning to this clonotype: No conserved phenylalanine or tryptophan ends this CDR3, so it is likely a read error. V is TRBV29-1 and J is TRBJ2-5; 10 positions match TRBD2. This CDR3 comprises 15 residues. CDR1 is SQVTM, CDR2 ANQGSEA, per germline. The junction had 6 bases not matched to a gene; V was cut back by 4 bases and J by 1 base. The CDR3 sequence: CSVALASGSQETQYL. In DNA form, the CDR3 reads TGCAGCGTTGCTCTGGCTAGCGGGAGCCAAGAGACCCAGTACTTA.

This chain uses TRBV24-1 with TRBJ2-1, with D possibly being TRBD2 (5 bases). Trimming shortened V by 4 bases and J by 2 bases, and 11 bases separated the two germline ends. This CDR3 contains 15 residues. Per germline, CDR1 KGHDR and CDR2 SFDVKD. The CDR3 DNA reads as TGTGCCACCAGTGACGGACTCCTAACCTACAATGAGCAGTTCTTC. Its translation is CATSDGLLTYNEQFF.

This clonotype was observed a handful of times. The V gene is TRBV7-7, the J gene TRBJ2-3; 12 nucleotides align to TRBD2. The V and J ends lost 2 bases and 4 bases, in that order; junction bases with no gene match: 1. Germline V lookup: CDR1 SSHAT, CDR2 FNYEAQ (reference sequence). This CDR3 region has 15 residues. This CDR3 reads CASSLLAGGADTQYF. CDR3 nucleotide sequence: TGTGCCAGCAGCTTACTAGCGGGGGGGGCAGATACGCAGTATTTT. The full variable domain, completed using reference TRBV7-7 and TRBJ2-3, is GAGVSQSPRYKVTKRGQDVTLRCDPISSHATLYWYQQALGQGPEFLTYFNYEAQPDKSGLPSDRFSAERPEGSISTLTIQRTEQRDSAMYRCASSLLAGGADTQYFGPGTRLTVL.

CDR3 DNA: TGTGCCAGCAGCCCCAAACGGCGGACTATCTCCTACGAGCAGTACTTC. This codes for CASSPKRRTISYEQYF. V is TRBV7-8 and J is TRBJ2-7, with a tentative D call TRBD2 (6 bases). Between the trimmed V and J ends, which lost 5 bases and 0 bases, there was a span of 17 bases. The CDR3 runs to 16 residues. Germline values: CDR1 SGHVS, CDR2 FQNEAQ.

The CDR3 region is CASSLHWGVETQYF. The CDR3 DNA sequence: TGTGCCAGCAGTCTCCACTGGGGAGTGGAGACCCAGTACTTC. The chain recombines TRBV7-9 with TRBJ2-5, with D perhaps TRBD2 (5 bases). V dropped 6 bases and J dropped 5 bases, with 16 bases sitting between them. Germline V gene lookup returns CDR1 SEHNR and CDR2 FQNEAQ (reference sequence). CDR3 length equals 14 residues.

V usage is TRBV10-3 and J usage is TRBJ2-7; the D gene is possibly TRBD2 (5 bases). In germline, CDR1 is ENHRY, CDR2 SYGVKD. This CDR3 is built from 15 residues. With 7 bases removed from V and 6 bases from J, the gap between germline ends came to 22 bases. This CDR3 is CAITRGNGPTGEQYF. The CDR3 nucleotides read TGTGCCATCACCCGAGGGAACGGGCCCACGGGCGAGCAGTACTTC.

The chain employs TRBV5-6 and TRBJ1-1; maybe TRBD1 (6 bases). With 7 bases removed from V and 1 base from J, the gap between germline ends came to 14 bases. The CDR3 contains 14 residues. Germline assignment: CDR1 SGHDT and CDR2 YYEEEE. The chain's CDR3 is CASERGLGNTEAFF. DNA for the CDR3: TGTGCCAGCGAGCGGGGGCTAGGGAACACTGAAGCTTTCTTT.

J is TRBJ2-1 and V is TRBV24-1; TRBD1 might be the D (6 bases). Trimming took off 5 bases at V and 0 bases at J, with 13 bases between the two ends. CDR3 length: 16 residues. Germline assignment: CDR1 KGHDR and CDR2 SFDVKD. CDR3 amino acids: CATSGSGDNSYNEQFF. DNA of the CDR3: TGTGCCACCAGTGGATCCGGGGACAACTCCTACAATGAGCAGTTCTTC.

Only a few counts were recorded for this clonotype. The rearrangement links TRBV6-5 to TRBJ2-3; perhaps TRBD1 as D (6 bases). The CDR3 is made up of 15 amino acids. CDR1 and CDR2 (germline): MNHEY, SVGAGI. V lost 0 bases and J 4 bases, leaving 11 bases between the germline ends. CDR3 coding DNA: TGTGCCAGCAGTTACTCTCCGACAGGCCCAGATACGCAGTATTTT. Protein: CASSYSPTGPDTQYF.

The chain couples TRBV5-1 to TRBJ1-2, with D possibly TRBD1 on 5 matching bases. This CDR3 is 13 amino acids long. Per germline, CDR1 SGHRS and CDR2 YFSETQ. Between the trimmed V and J ends, which lost 4 bases and 4 bases, there was a span of 11 bases. The CDR3 DNA is TGCGCCAGCAGCCCGACAGTCCTCTATGGCTACACCTTC. Encoded protein: CASSPTVLYGYTF.

Many counts were recorded for this clonotype. This chain's CDR3 is CASSLGPQETQYF. CDR3 DNA sequence: TGTGCCAGCAGCTTAGGGCCCCAAGAGACCCAGTACTTC. The chain recombines TRBV7-3 with TRBJ2-5; D gene unclear. The CDR3 totals 13 residues. Germline-derived CDR1 and CDR2 are SGHTA and FQGTGA. Trimming left V 2 bases short and J 1 base short, with 5 bases between. The whole variable domain, filled in from reference TRBV7-3 and TRBJ2-5, reads GAGVSQTPSNKVTEKGKYVELRCDPISGHTALYWYRQSLGQGPEFLIYFQGTGAADDSGLPNDRFFAVRPEGSVSTLKIQRTERGDSAVYLCASSLGPQETQYFGPGTRLLVL.

The DNA of the CDR3 is TGTGCCAGCAAGGTGGGGCAGCTCTTCTACGAGCAGTACTTC. It yields the protein CASKVGQLFYEQYF. The rearrangement joins TRBV6-5 to TRBJ2-7; D may be TRBD1 (5 bases). The germline V and J ends were trimmed by 7 bases and 3 bases, with 16 bases remaining between them. The CDR3 covers 14 residues. Germline V gene sequence: CDR1 MNHEY, CDR2 SVGAGI.

The chain is built from TRBV20-1 and TRBJ2-6; 9 positions match TRBD1. This CDR3 is built from 16 residues. V shed 3 bases and J 4 bases; nucleotides not matched to a gene: 7. The germline V gene has CDR1 DFQATT and CDR2 SNEGSKA (reference sequence). The CDR3 reads CSARDRGPSGANVLTF. The CDR3 nucleotides read TGCAGTGCTAGGGACAGGGGACCCTCCGGGGCCAACGTCCTGACTTTC.

This clonotype showed up just once. The genes are TRBV6-6 and TRBJ2-1; TRBD2 aligns across 11 bases. V gave up 6 bases and J gave up 2 bases; unmatched junction bases: 6. The CDR3 sequence is 16 residues long. CDR1 and CDR2 (germline): MNHNY, SVGAGI (reference sequence). The chain's CDR3 is CASSRTSGPTYNEQFF. CDR3 nucleotides: TGTGCCAGCAGCCGGACTAGCGGGCCTACCTACAATGAGCAGTTCTTC.

The V and J genes are TRBV20-1 and TRBJ2-1; D remains unclear. This CDR3 spans 14 amino acids. The germline V gene has CDR1 DFQATT and CDR2 SNEGSKA (reference sequence). Trimming took off 6 bases at V and 5 bases at J, with 17 bases between the two ends. CDR3 sequence: CSATPVVTHNEQFF. Here the CDR3 DNA reads TGCAGTGCAACCCCCGTTGTAACCCACAATGAGCAGTTCTTC.

The genes are TRBV20-1 and TRBJ1-1, with TRBD1 identical over 8 bases. The CDR3 runs to 12 residues. The V and J ends lost 4 bases and 10 bases, in that order; junction bases with no gene match: 8. Looked up from germline, CDR1 is DFQATT and CDR2 is SNEGSKA (reference sequence). The chain's CDR3 is CSAKGQEFGAFF. In DNA, the CDR3 is TGCAGTGCTAAGGGACAGGAATTTGGAGCTTTCTTT.

CDR3: CSVGWTGPPYGYTF. In DNA, the CDR3 is TGCAGCGTCGGATGGACGGGGCCTCCCTATGGCTACACCTTC. The gene calls are TRBV29-1 and TRBJ1-2; tentatively, D is TRBD1 (5 bases). The CDR3 length is 14 residues. V lost 6 bases and J lost 4, with 18 bases in between. CDR1 and CDR2 from the germline V gene are SQVTM and ANQGSEA.

Only one count was recorded for this clonotype. This chain links TRBV12-3 or TRBV12-4 with TRBJ2-5; 7 bases map to TRBD2. The length of the CDR3 is 15 residues. The junction had 10 bases not matched to a gene; V was cut back by 5 bases and J by 4 bases. The CDR3 coding sequence is TGTGCCAGCAGTATAGTGCGGGGGATTGGAGAGACCCAGTACTTC. This codes for CASSIVRGIGETQYF.

As to this clonotype: One end of the junction is discordant with germline, which a read error may explain. The rearrangement joins TRBV5-1 to TRBJ2-3; the match to TRBD2 covers 11 bases. This CDR3 is 18 amino acids long. Germline CDR1 and CDR2: SGHRS and YFSETQ. The CDR3 DNA reads TGTGCCAGCAGCTTCCCGACTAGCGGGAAAGACTGGGGAGATACGCAGTATTTT. Protein product: CASSFPTSGKDWGDTQYF. The whole variable domain, filled in from reference TRBV5-1 and TRBJ2-3, reads KAGVTQTPRYLIKTRGQQVTLSCSPISGHRSVSWYQQTPGQGLQFLFEYFSETQRNKGNFPGRFSGRQFSNSRSEMNVSTLELGDSALYLCASSFPTSGKDWGDTQYFGPGTRLTVL.

With regard to this clonotype: This likely comes from a read error, as the CDR3 has no conserved phenylalanine or tryptophan at its end. The chain links TRBV12-3 or TRBV12-4 to TRBJ2-3; possibly TRBD2 for D (7 bases). This CDR3 region has 17 residues. V lost 0 bases to trimming and J lost 5 bases, with 18 bases between them. Here the CDR3 reads CASSLALLADRGDTQYS. CDR3 in DNA: TGTGCCAGCAGTTTAGCGTTGCTAGCGGACAGAGGAGATACGCAGTATTCT.

This rearrangement joins TRBV6-5 to TRBJ2-1; 7 bases fit TRBD2. Germline values: CDR1 MNHEY, CDR2 SVGAGI. V shed 6 bases and J 5 bases; nucleotides not matched to a gene: 4. The CDR3 extends over 13 amino acids. The CDR3 sequence: CASRGEGNNEQFF. The CDR3, as DNA: TGTGCCAGCAGGGGGGAGGGAAACAATGAGCAGTTCTTC.